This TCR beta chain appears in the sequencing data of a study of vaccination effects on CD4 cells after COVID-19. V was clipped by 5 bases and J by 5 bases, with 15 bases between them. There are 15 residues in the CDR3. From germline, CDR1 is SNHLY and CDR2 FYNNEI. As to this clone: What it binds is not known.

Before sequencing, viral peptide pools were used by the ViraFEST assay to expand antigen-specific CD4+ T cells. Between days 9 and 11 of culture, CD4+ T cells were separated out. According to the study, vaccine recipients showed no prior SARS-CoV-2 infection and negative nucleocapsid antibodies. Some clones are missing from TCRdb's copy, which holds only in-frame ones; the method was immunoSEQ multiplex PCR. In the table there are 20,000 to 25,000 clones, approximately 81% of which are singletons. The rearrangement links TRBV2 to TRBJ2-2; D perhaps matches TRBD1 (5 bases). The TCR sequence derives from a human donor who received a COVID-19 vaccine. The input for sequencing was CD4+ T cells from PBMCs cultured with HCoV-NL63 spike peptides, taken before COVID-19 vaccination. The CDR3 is CASSFQGLGTGELFF. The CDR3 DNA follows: TGTGCCAGCAGTTTTCAGGGCCTAGGAACCGGGGAGCTGTTTTTT.